Described below is a single TCR beta chain sequence and its context. Sequencing was performed with immunoSEQ multiplex PCR; in TCRdb, only in-frame clones are kept and a portion is missing. The sample holds almost 85,000 clones, 84% seen once. Germline V lookup: CDR1 SEHNR, CDR2 FQNEAQ (reference sequence). V lost 5 bases and J lost 5; bases outside the gene matches: 11. The CDR3 has 15 residues. This sample is part of a study of control samples from healthy donors and cancer patients. Sequencing was carried out using PBMCs. The chain couples TRBV7-9 to TRBJ2-7; 8 bases fit TRBD2. The clonotype originates from a man aged 55-75 years with head and neck cancer. CDR3 nucleotides: TGTGCCAGCAGCCCCCTGACTAGCGTGTCCAACGAGCAGTACTTC. Its protein is CASSPLTSVSNEQYF.